This TCR beta chain was observed in a study of T cell responses to AZD1222 COVID-19 vaccine. TCRdb keeps only in-frame clones here, not all; method: immunoSEQ multiplex PCR. The table shows approximately 120,000 clones, with 91% occurring only once. Study outcomes and limitations: Within unmutated variant regions lay the reported targets of nearly half of spike-specific TCRs.

A remark on this clone: Its antigen remains unidentified.

V lost 4 bases and J 5 bases, leaving 15 bases between the germline ends. Per germline, CDR1 LGHNA and CDR2 YSLEER. The CDR3 length is 15 residues. The TCR originated in an adult in good health. Specimen: peripheral blood, collected on day 0 of AZD1222 vaccination. The gene calls are TRBV4-3 and TRBJ1-5, with D perhaps TRBD1 (5 bases). CDR3 region: CASSPGFGGDQPQHF. Written as DNA, the CDR3 is TGCGCCAGCAGCCCAGGATTCGGAGGGGATCAGCCCCAGCATTTT.